This is a list of T cell receptor beta chains from one sample in a study of T cell responses to AZD1222 COVID-19 vaccine. The repertoire was sequenced with immunoSEQ multiplex PCR; TCRdb's copy has only in-frame clones and lacks some. The sample includes some 150,000 clones, 70% to 90% of them seen just once. Sequencing was performed on peripheral blood, taken on day 0 of AZD1222 vaccination. The receptors shown here come from an adult in good health. CDR3s include the opening cysteine and the closing phenylalanine or tryptophan. The order of the fields is CDR3 length, V gene, D gene, clone size, J gene, CDR3 protein, CDR3 DNA. The D gene is left open where the match is weak. Clone size is shown for a subset of rows, as once, few, many or a class of expanded clone.

>16|TRBV27|.|.|TRBJ2-7
CASSSWGRGGLYEQYF
TGTGCCAGCAGTTCTTGGGGGAGGGGGGGCTTATACGAGCAGTACTTC
>14|TRBV5-1|TRBD1|.|TRBJ1-1
CASSSGTANTEAFF
TGCGCCAGCAGCTCCGGGACAGCGAACACTGAAGCTTTCTTT
>12|TRBV10-2|.|.|TRBJ1-2
CASSGREGSYTF
TGCGCCAGCTCGGGCAGGGAAGGGAGCTACACCTTC
>13|TRBV11-2|.|.|TRBJ2-5
CASNSKWFETQYF
TGTGCCAGCAACTCCAAGTGGTTTGAGACCCAGTACTTC
>18|TRBV4-3|TRBD2|.|TRBJ2-7
CASSQDSSGGIPAYEQYF
TGCGCCAGCAGCCAAGACAGTAGCGGGGGGATTCCGGCCTACGAGCAGTACTTC
>15|TRBV6-2/TRBV6-3|TRBD1|.|TRBJ1-4
CASSQWGTANEKLFF
TGTGCCAGCAGCCAATGGGGGACAGCAAATGAAAAACTGTTTTTT
>17|TRBV5-6|.|.|TRBJ1-2
CASSLLGHLRRNYGYTF
TGTGCCAGCAGCTTGTTAGGACACCTGAGGAGGAACTATGGCTACACCTTC
>13|TRBV9|TRBD1|.|TRBJ1-2
CASSGQGANGYTF
TGTGCCAGCAGCGGACAGGGGGCGAATGGCTACACCTTC
>16|TRBV7-3|TRBD2|.|TRBJ2-1
CASSMGTSGRVYEQFF
TGTGCCAGCAGCATGGGGACTAGCGGGAGGGTCTATGAGCAGTTCTTC
>14|TRBV7-9|.|.|TRBJ1-1
CASSLGGGFTEAFF
TGTGCCAGCAGCTTAGGTGGGGGATTCACTGAAGCTTTCTTT
>14|TRBV27|.|.|TRBJ1-5
CARASHPSNQPQHF
TGTGCCAGGGCGTCCCACCCTAGCAATCAGCCCCAGCATTTT
>14|TRBV6-4|.|.|TRBJ2-2
CASRRGASSGELFF
TGTGCCAGCAGGAGGGGGGCGAGCTCCGGGGAGCTGTTTTTT
>14|TRBV4-2|.|.|TRBJ1-5
CASSFGQINQPQHF
TGTGCCAGCAGCTTTGGACAGATCAATCAGCCCCAGCATTTT
>19|TRBV7-9|TRBD2|.|TRBJ2-3
CASSLAPRLAGLLTDTQYF
TGTGCCAGCAGCTTAGCTCCGCGACTAGCGGGGTTACTCACAGATACGCAGTATTTT
>12|TRBV7-9|.|.|TRBJ2-1
CASSLTEGEQFF
TGTGCCAGCAGCTTAACAGAGGGTGAGCAGTTCTTC
>16|TRBV11-3|TRBD2|.|TRBJ2-3
CASSPRGAGTTDTQYF
TGTGCCAGCAGCCCCCGTGGAGCGGGGACCACAGATACGCAGTATTTT
>15|TRBV7-8|.|.|TRBJ1-5
CASSLGGYQDQPQHF
TGTGCCAGCAGCTTAGGAGGGTATCAGGATCAGCCCCAGCATTTT
>15|TRBV6-1|.|.|TRBJ1-6
CASSEKAGHNSPLHF
TGTGCCAGCAGTGAAAAGGCGGGCCATAATTCACCCCTCCACTTT
>13|TRBV28|.|.|TRBJ1-1
CASSTGPNTEAFF
TGTGCCAGCAGTACAGGGCCCAACACTGAAGCTTTCTTT
>16|TRBV7-9|.|.|TRBJ1-3
CASSTDPRSQGNTIYF
TGTGCCAGCAGCACAGACCCCCGGTCCCAGGGAAACACCATATATTTT
>14|TRBV28|.|.|TRBJ1-1
CASSPGGLNTEAFF
TGTGCCAGCAGTCCGGGGGGCCTGAACACTGAAGCTTTCTTT
>12|TRBV29-1|.|once|TRBJ2-5
CSVGQGRGAQYF
TGCAGCGTTGGACAGGGGAGGGGGGCCCAGTACTTC
>14|TRBV4-2|TRBD1|.|TRBJ1-5
CASSQDRGRGPQHF
TGTGCCAGCAGCCAAGACAGGGGGCGAGGGCCCCAGCATTTT
>13|TRBV19|.|once|TRBJ1-1
CASSMVVATEAFF
TGTGCCAGTAGTATGGTGGTGGCAACTGAAGCTTTCTTT
>15|TRBV5-1|.|.|TRBJ2-1
CASSLAGTYSNEQFF
TGCGCCAGCAGCTTGGCGGGAACCTATAGCAATGAGCAGTTCTTC
>15|TRBV28|TRBD2|.|TRBJ2-5
CASRTQAGGQETQYF
TGTGCCAGCAGGACTCAAGCGGGAGGGCAAGAGACCCAGTACTTC
>18|TRBV28|.|.|TRBJ1-2
CASSQGLLKGKPNYGYTF
TGTGCCAGCAGTCAGGGACTCCTCAAGGGGAAACCTAACTATGGCTACACCTTC
>15|TRBV28|.|once|TRBJ1-6
CASLLGGGDNSPLHF
TGTGCCAGCCTACTCGGGGGAGGCGATAATTCACCCCTCCACTTT
>17|TRBV5-1|TRBD1|.|TRBJ1-2
CASSSNPGTGGVDGYTF
TGCGCCAGCAGCTCCAACCCGGGGACAGGGGGCGTGGATGGCTACACCTTC
>15|TRBV2|.|.|TRBJ1-6
CASSVGLGDQSPLHF
TGTGCCAGCAGTGTCGGTTTAGGGGACCAATCACCCCTCCACTTT
>15|TRBV15|TRBD1|.|TRBJ1-4
CATSSRTGVEEKLFF
TGTGCCACCAGCAGCAGGACAGGGGTTGAAGAAAAACTGTTTTTT
>15|TRBV10-3|TRBD1|.|TRBJ1-4
CAISVGGTANEKLFF
TGTGCCATCAGTGTAGGAGGGACAGCTAATGAAAAACTGTTTTTT
>14|TRBV6-2/TRBV6-3|.|.|TRBJ1-3
CASSIRGSGNTIYF
TGTGCCAGCAGTATCCGGGGCTCTGGAAACACCATATATTTT
>15|TRBV7-2|.|once|TRBJ2-1
CASSSTGRSYNEQFF
TGTGCCAGCAGCTCTACAGGGAGGAGCTACAATGAGCAGTTCTTC
>12|TRBV18|.|.|TRBJ2-1
CASSPVGNEQFF
TGTGCCAGCTCACCCGTGGGCAATGAGCAGTTCTTC
>18|TRBV23-1|TRBD2|.|TRBJ2-5
CASSQSGTSGRCEETQYF
TGCGCCAGCAGTCAATCTGGGACTAGCGGGAGGTGCGAGGAGACCCAGTACTTC
>13|TRBV7-2|TRBD2|once|TRBJ2-5
CASSLGGRETQYF
TGTGCCAGCAGCCTGGGAGGGCGCGAGACCCAGTACTTC
>11|TRBV28|.|.|TRBJ2-7
CASRGGYEQYF
TGTGCCAGCAGGGGGGGCTACGAGCAGTACTTC
>15|TRBV7-6|.|.|TRBJ2-2
CASSDNRGGTGELFF
TGTGCCAGCAGCGATAACAGGGGAGGCACCGGGGAGCTGTTTTTT
>17|TRBV4-1|TRBD2|.|TRBJ2-1
CASSPGRGTRAYNEQFF
TGCGCCAGCAGCCCAGGGAGGGGGACTAGGGCTTACAATGAGCAGTTCTTC
>16|TRBV7-2|TRBD1|.|TRBJ2-2
CASSPTGQAITGELFF
TGTGCCAGCAGCCCAACAGGACAGGCGATCACCGGGGAGCTGTTTTTT
>17|TRBV19|TRBD2|.|TRBJ2-6
CASSGFNGGAGANVLTF
TGTGCCAGTAGTGGGTTTAATGGGGGGGCTGGGGCCAACGTCCTGACTTTC
>15|TRBV6-5|TRBD1|.|TRBJ1-3
CASSRDRVPGNTIYF
TGTGCCAGCAGTCGAGACAGGGTTCCTGGAAACACCATATATTTT
>14|TRBV15|.|.|TRBJ2-7
CATSRDPSSYEQYF
TGTGCCACCAGCAGAGATCCTAGTTCCTACGAGCAGTACTTC
>12|TRBV29-1|.|.|TRBJ1-4
CSMREGREKLFF
TGCAGCATGAGAGAGGGACGGGAAAAACTGTTTTTT
>13|TRBV16|.|.|TRBJ1-2
CASSGRNEYGYTF
TGTGCCAGCAGCGGACGGAACGAGTATGGCTACACCTTC
>16|TRBV7-2|TRBD1|.|TRBJ1-1
CASSLGQGAGNTEAFF
TGTGCCAGCAGCTTGGGACAGGGGGCCGGGAACACTGAAGCTTTCTTT
>16|TRBV7-9|TRBD2|.|TRBJ2-1
CASSLGGTSHPGEQFF
TGTGCCAGCAGCTTAGGCGGGACTAGCCATCCCGGTGAGCAGTTCTTC
>17|TRBV7-3|TRBD2|.|TRBJ2-1
CASSPRPGLAGETKQFF
TGTGCCAGCAGCCCTAGGCCGGGACTAGCGGGGGAGACCAAGCAGTTCTTC